This TCR beta chain is drawn from a study of blood T cell repertoires in COVID-19. For the study at large: The United States, Italy and Spain supplied acute and convalescent COVID-19 samples.

This clone was seen more than once but under ten times. This table comes from immunoSEQ multiplex PCR, and its TCRdb copy is limited to in-frame clones, with some not included. Of approximately 50,000 clones in the sample, about 82% are singletons; the top ten hold roughly 15%. Germline lookup yields CDR1 SGHRS and CDR2 YFSETQ. The CDR3 length is 15 residues. Trimming took off 4 bases at V and 0 bases at J, with 11 bases between the two ends. Sequenced sample: peripheral blood. This receptor was taken from a human donor in a cohort sampled during active COVID-19. This chain links TRBV5-1 with TRBJ1-3; D unresolved. The CDR3 protein is CASSPRTVSGNTIYF. The CDR3, as DNA: TGCGCCAGCAGCCCAAGGACTGTCTCTGGAAACACCATATATTTT.